The entry that follows covers one TCR beta chain sequence. The assay was immunoSEQ multiplex PCR, and TCRdb's table has in-frame clones only and misses some. The sample carries 300,000 or so clones, 91% recorded once. This sample is part of a study of blood T cell repertoires in COVID-19. For the study at large: The cDNA or gDNA used as material had been derived from T cells, B-cell-depleted T cells, or PBMCs.

Germline lookup yields CDR1 SGHAT and CDR2 FQNNGV. V lost 4 bases, J lost 3 bases, and 0 bases stayed unmatched. The CDR3 totals 13 residues. Source material: peripheral blood. This receptor was obtained from a woman in her twenties or thirties with COVID-19, enrolled during active disease. The rearrangement joins TRBV11-2 to TRBJ2-5, with 9 positions matching TRBD1. CDR3 nucleotides: TGTGCCAGCAGCTGGACAGGGGAAGAGACCCAGTACTTC. Its protein product is CASSWTGEETQYF. The variable domain in full, completed from reference TRBV11-2 and TRBJ2-5, reads EAGVAQSPRYKIIEKRQSVAFWCNPISGHATLYWYQQILGQGPKLLIQFQNNGVVDDSQLPKDRFSAERLKGVDSTLKIQPAKLEDSAVYLCASSWTGEETQYFGPGTRLLVL.